This T cell receptor (beta chain) was sequenced during a study of regulatory T cells in long-lasting Graves disease. Study as a whole: More than 5 years of antithyroid drugs with positive TSH receptor antibodies defined persistent Graves' disease. Study-wide points: Persistent Graves' patients showed a TCR diversity that was lower than that of newly diagnosed ones.

Libraries of TCR beta came from iRepertoire HTBI primers plus Arm-PCR of CDR3 regions. Methods used by the authors: Throughout the samples, researchers identified fewer than 80 TRBV and 14 TRBJ segments. TCRdb re-called the multiplex PCR reads with MiXCR, one entry per CDR3 protein. The V and J calls, along with clone size, are taken from TCRdb and not from the paper's own processing. This table holds approximately 360,000 distinct CDR3 sequences, 23% found once. The sample holds many counts of this clonotype. What it recognizes is unknown. The CDR3 is 12 amino acids. The germline gives CDR1 SQVTM, CDR2 ANQGSEA. Losses at the gene ends were 6 bases for V and 7 bases for J; bases not matched to a gene: 2. Time point of the sample: persistent/refractory GD, antithyroid drugs over 5 years with positive TRAb. The TCR library was made from RNA that had been extracted from PBMCs in TRIzol. Patients were enrolled at an endocrinology department in Xi'an, China.

The J gene is TRBJ1-4, the V gene TRBV29-1; the match to TRBD1 covers 10 bases. Specimen: peripheral blood mononuclear cells (PBMCs), collected when the disease was refractory, from a patient treated with antithyroid drugs. The receptor was isolated from a woman between 40 and 55 years old with Graves disease. CDR3 loop: CSVRTGGEKLFF. The DNA for the CDR3 is TGCAGCGTGAGGACAGGGGGTGAAAAACTGTTTTTT.